A selection of T cell receptor beta chains follows, all from one sample in a study of T-cell reconstitution after alpha-beta-depleted transplantation in children. A single record per CDR3 protein comes from TCRdb applying MiXCR to the PCR reads. The table shows tens of thousands of distinct CDR3 sequences, with just under 7.5% occurring only once. Sequencing was performed on PBMCs from the stem cell graft donor, taken from the stem cell graft. The receptors shown here come from a human donor who donated a stem cell graft to a child with acute lymphoblastic leukemia. The CDR3 runs from the conserved cysteine through the conserved F or W. Each record gives: CDR3 protein, CDR3 DNA, D gene, V gene, clone size, J gene. A D gene is named only where the DNA matches it firmly. Only some rows state a clone size, as once, few, many or a class for expanded clones.

CASREDSYEQYF TGCGCCAGCAGGGAGGACTCCTACGAGCAGTACTTC NA TRBV5-1 many TRBJ2-7
CSARTVQETQYF TGCAGTGCCCGGACAGTGCAAGAGACCCAGTACTTC NA TRBV20-1 many TRBJ2-5
CASSNFITTQGRQTYEQYF TGTGCCAGCAGCAACTTTATTACCACCCAGGGGAGGCAGACCTACGAGCAGTACTTC NA TRBV21-1 many TRBJ2-7
CASSQVMNTEAFF TGCGCCAGCAGCCAGGTTATGAACACTGAAGCTTTCTTT NA TRBV5-1 many TRBJ1-1
CASSFTTGLSTDTQYF TGTGCCAGCAGCTTCACCACAGGGCTTAGCACAGATACGCAGTATTTT NA TRBV7-9 many TRBJ2-3
CASSDALAGAGEQYF TGCGCCAGCAGTGATGCGCTAGCGGGAGCGGGAGAGCAGTACTTC TRBD2 TRBV10-2 few TRBJ2-7
CASSLLYLYNEQFF TGCGCCAGCAGCTTGTTGTACCTCTACAATGAGCAGTTCTTC NA TRBV5-1 many TRBJ2-1
CASSIGQIGLNTEAFF TGTGCCAGTTCGATAGGGCAAATCGGACTGAACACTGAAGCTTTCTTT NA TRBV18 NA TRBJ1-1
CASSFLTSGGMDTQYF TGTGCCAGCAGTTTCCTGACTAGCGGGGGTATGGATACGCAGTATTTT TRBD2 TRBV6-2/TRBV6-3 NA TRBJ2-3
CASSLRQGGEQYF TGTGCCAGCAGTTTACGGCAGGGGGGCGAGCAGTACTTC NA TRBV12-3/TRBV12-4 many TRBJ2-7
CASSFSGRAYEQYF TGCGCCAGCAGCTTCTCAGGGCGGGCCTACGAGCAGTACTTC NA TRBV5-1 many TRBJ2-7
CSVRKLGTDTQYF TGCAGCGTTAGGAAACTAGGCACAGATACGCAGTATTTT NA TRBV29-1 many TRBJ2-3
CSAEQGYTGELFF TGCAGCGCCGAACAGGGTTACACCGGGGAGCTGTTTTTT NA TRBV29-1 few TRBJ2-2
CATSARQGSTDTQYF TGTGCCACCAGCGCCCGACAGGGAAGCACAGATACGCAGTATTTT TRBD1 TRBV15 few TRBJ2-3
CASSSRTGLTSYEQYF TGTGCCAGCAGTTCAAGGACAGGACTCACCTCCTACGAGCAGTACTTC TRBD1 TRBV27 many TRBJ2-7
CASLPRAGRTNYGYTF TGTGCCAGCTTACCCAGGGCAGGAAGGACTAACTATGGCTACACCTTC NA TRBV7-2 NA TRBJ1-2
CASSEPVAGELFF TGTGCCAGCAGTGAGCCGGTTGCCGGGGAGCTGTTTTTT NA TRBV6-1 many TRBJ2-2
CSARDLGLADNEQFF TGCAGTGCTAGAGATCTGGGACTAGCGGACAATGAGCAGTTCTTC TRBD2 TRBV20-1 few TRBJ2-1
CASSLLLGASNQPQHF TGTGCCAGCAGTTTATTATTAGGGGCAAGCAATCAGCCCCAGCATTTT NA TRBV28 many TRBJ1-5
CASSLTRDVYGYTF TGCGCCAGCAGCCTCACGAGAGATGTCTATGGCTACACCTTC NA TRBV5-1 many TRBJ1-2
CASSLWAGPHQETQYF TGCGCCAGCAGCTTGTGGGCAGGGCCTCACCAAGAGACCCAGTACTTC NA TRBV5-1 many TRBJ2-5
CASSLAHSNQPQHF TGTGCCAGCAGTTTAGCTCATAGCAATCAGCCCCAGCATTTT NA TRBV12-3/TRBV12-4 NA TRBJ1-5
CASSLGLHRELFF TGTGCCAGCAGCTTGGGCCTACACCGGGAGCTGTTTTTT NA TRBV7-9 few TRBJ2-2
CASSSSSYNSPLHF TGCGCCAGCAGCTCCAGCTCCTATAATTCACCCCTCCACTTT NA TRBV5-1 many TRBJ1-6
CASSLRSWEGEQYF TGCGCCAGCAGCTTAAGGTCCTGGGAAGGCGAGCAGTACTTC NA TRBV5-1 many TRBJ2-7
CASAVGLGELFF TGTGCCAGCGCCGTAGGGTTAGGGGAGCTGTTTTTT NA TRBV11-2 many TRBJ2-2
CASSWGGFEQYF TGTGCCAGCAGCTGGGGGGGGTTCGAGCAGTACTTC TRBD2 TRBV6-2/TRBV6-3 NA TRBJ2-7
CASSLDSFPYEQYF TGCGCCAGCAGCTTGGACAGTTTCCCCTACGAGCAGTACTTC NA TRBV5-1 few TRBJ2-7
CASSIVSKEAFF TGTGCCAGCAGCATAGTGAGTAAGGAAGCTTTCTTT NA TRBV11-2 many TRBJ1-1
CASSYSGAIGTGELFF TGTGCCAGCAGTTACTCGGGAGCAATCGGGACCGGGGAGCTGTTTTTT NA TRBV6-2/TRBV6-3 few TRBJ2-2
CASVPAGEVETQYF TGTGCCAGCGTTCCAGCGGGAGAGGTAGAGACCCAGTACTTC TRBD2 TRBV3-1 many TRBJ2-5
CSARGTLSPGNTIYF TGCAGTGCTAGGGGGACGCTTAGCCCTGGAAACACCATATATTTT NA TRBV20-1 many TRBJ1-3
CSVEFRLADYNEQFF TGCAGCGTTGAATTTAGGCTAGCGGATTACAATGAGCAGTTCTTC TRBD2 TRBV29-1 many TRBJ2-1
CASSKDRGHYEQYF TGTGCCAGCAGTAAGGACAGGGGGCACTACGAGCAGTACTTC TRBD1 TRBV6-1 NA TRBJ2-7
CASKVPEAFF TGCGCCAGCAAAGTACCTGAAGCTTTCTTT NA TRBV5-1 many TRBJ1-1
CASRGRNEKLFF TGTGCCAGCAGGGGGCGTAATGAAAAACTGTTTTTT NA TRBV25-1 NA TRBJ1-4
CASSLPLGRYGYTF TGTGCCAGCAGTCTCCCTCTGGGACGCTATGGCTACACCTTC NA TRBV28 many TRBJ1-2
CASSYSRAGLETQYF TGTGCCAGCAGTTACTCGAGAGCAGGGTTGGAGACCCAGTACTTC NA TRBV6-2/TRBV6-3 many TRBJ2-5
CAISEPLRTSGRKGGETQYF TGTGCCATCAGTGAGCCCCTACGGACTAGCGGGAGAAAGGGGGGAGAGACCCAGTACTTC TRBD2 TRBV10-3 few TRBJ2-5
CASSYPLSRIGASGYTF TGTGCCAGCAGTTACCCCCTATCGCGCATTGGGGCTAGTGGCTACACCTTC NA TRBV6-2/TRBV6-3 many TRBJ1-2
CASTPRTGLSGANVLTF TGTGCCAGCACCCCGAGGACAGGTCTCTCTGGGGCCAACGTCCTGACTTTC TRBD1 TRBV6-1 many TRBJ2-6